This T cell receptor (beta chain) was found in a study of identical twins (dated by TCRdb to 2015 to 2016). Broadly, across the study: To test whether fetal clonotypes persist, this study deep-sequenced TCR alpha and beta repertoires from monozygotic twins, from unrelated adults of various ages, and from cord blood. To rule out contamination, the twin experiments were replicated at different times with different library preparation protocols. General findings and caveats noted by the study authors: The excess sharing between twins in beta out-of-frame sequences was weaker because fewer shared sequences reduced the signal-to-noise ratio. Because the same donors could not be followed over many years, the conclusions relied on cross-sectional statistical analysis. In monozygotic twins, recombination models systematically underestimated out-of-frame TCR alpha sharing, but the models matched the sharing seen between unrelated individuals. Abundant cord blood beta clonotypes had fewer insertions, young adult naive repertoires showed a similar but weaker trend, and memory repertoires showed no such trend. Invariant T cells such as MAIT and iNKT could partly confound zero-insertion analyses, although diverse VJ usage argued against such confounding for most clonotypes. Compared with coincidental sharing between unrelated individuals, out-of-frame TCR alpha sequences shared between twins showed an excess of sequences with low generation probability.

Library preparation used 5' RACE. The data were produced on an Illumina HiSeq 2000. Template switching added a universal primer binding site, and the final cDNA carried a unique molecular identifier that allowed TCR cDNA molecules to be counted accurately. Specific primers in the conserved constant-segment region were used to synthesize first-strand cDNA for the TCR alpha and beta chains. To control for contamination, every cDNA library was double barcoded, receiving both a SMART-Mk sample barcode and Illumina barcodes. TruSeq adapter sequences, together with Illumina sample barcodes, were added in two successive PCR steps. TCR alpha and beta cDNA libraries were sequenced on the Illumina HiSeq platform with custom primers. As for the authors' bioinformatics: Unique molecular identifiers were extracted from raw reads with MiGEC, and CDR3 positions were determined with MiXCR. Recombination models were inferred per individual with the repgenHMM and IGoR tools using an EM algorithm. Shared clonotypes were analyzed with the tcR package in R, and sharing was normalized by the product of cloneset sizes. To study raw recombination free of thymic and clonal selection effects, out-of-frame nonproductive sequences were analyzed. Starting from the raw public reads, TCRdb applied fastp trimming at Q25, assembled clones with MiXCR and retained in-frame beta chains. Records with the same CDR3 protein are collapsed into one entry carrying the most frequent genes and DNA. TCRdb, not the authors, supplied the V and J calls. Here the sample has about 700,000 distinct CDR3 sequences; roughly 6% occur a single time. 1.5% to 2% of the sample belongs to the ten largest clones.

At least ten counts were recorded for this clonotype. The target of this receptor is not known. Qualities for individual bases were not recorded, and no much larger clone is one base off. CDR1 and CDR2 are read off the germline V gene as SGHRS and YFSETQ. Trimming at the junction amounts to 3 bases on V and 4 bases on J, and the germline ends lie 11 bases apart. The CDR3 starts with the cysteine, ends with the phenylalanine, and has 15 residues. Of all the DNA, just the CDR3 is kept, 45 bases in frame from base 1. All donors were healthy Caucasians. Three unrelated non-twin adults were additionally sequenced: a male aged 18 to 29, a male aged 50 to 60 and a female aged 50 to 60. Miltenyi CD45RO+ enrichment and human naive T-cell isolation kits were used to isolate memory (CD45RO+) and naive T cells from PBMC.

The sequencing sample was made of naive T cells sorted from blood. This specimen's cell subset or site label, interpreted: cells isolated with a human naive T-cell isolation kit. This clonotype originated in a man between 18 and 35 years old in good health. The V and J genes are TRBV5-1 and TRBJ2-6, with no D gene named confidently. In nucleotides, the sequence is TGCGCCAGCAGCTGGGGTTTGGAGGGGGCCAACGTCCTGACTTTC. Translated, this gives CASSWGLEGANVLTF.